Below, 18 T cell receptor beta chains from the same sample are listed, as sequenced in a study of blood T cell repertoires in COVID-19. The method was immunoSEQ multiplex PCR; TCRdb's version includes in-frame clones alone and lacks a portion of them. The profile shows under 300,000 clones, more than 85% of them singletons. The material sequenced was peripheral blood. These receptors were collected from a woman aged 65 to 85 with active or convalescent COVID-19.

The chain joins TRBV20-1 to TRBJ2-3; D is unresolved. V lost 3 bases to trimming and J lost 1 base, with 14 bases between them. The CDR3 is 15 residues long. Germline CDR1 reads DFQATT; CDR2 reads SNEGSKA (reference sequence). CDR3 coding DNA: TGCAGTGCTAGTCGCGCGACCAGCGGCACAGATACGCAGTATTTT. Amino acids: CSASRATSGTDTQYF.

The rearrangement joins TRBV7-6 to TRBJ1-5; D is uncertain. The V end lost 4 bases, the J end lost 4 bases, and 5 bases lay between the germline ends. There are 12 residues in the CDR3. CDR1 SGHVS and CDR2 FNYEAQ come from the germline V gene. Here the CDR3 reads CASSSLNQPQHF. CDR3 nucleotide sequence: TGTGCCAGCAGCTCCTTAAATCAGCCCCAGCATTTT.

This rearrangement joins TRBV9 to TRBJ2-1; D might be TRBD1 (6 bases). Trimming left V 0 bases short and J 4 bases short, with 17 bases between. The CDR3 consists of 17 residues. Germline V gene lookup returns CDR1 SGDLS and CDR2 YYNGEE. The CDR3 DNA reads TGTGCCAGCAGCGTAGTCCCCCAGGGGCAACCTTACAATGAGCAGTTCTTC. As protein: CASSVVPQGQPYNEQFF.

The CDR3, as DNA: TGTGCCAGCAGCTTGACAGGGGATGAGCAGTACTTC. Translation gives CASSLTGDEQYF. This chain links TRBV5-6 with TRBJ2-7; 7 positions agree with TRBD1. Trimming took 1 base from V and 7 from J; bases not matched to a gene: 2. This CDR3 region has 12 residues. Germline assignment: CDR1 SGHDT and CDR2 YYEEEE.

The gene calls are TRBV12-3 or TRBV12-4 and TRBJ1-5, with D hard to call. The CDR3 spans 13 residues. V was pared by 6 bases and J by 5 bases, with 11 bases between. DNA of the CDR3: TGTGCCAGCAGACCAACTCGGGATCAGCCCCAGCATTTT. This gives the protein CASRPTRDQPQHF.

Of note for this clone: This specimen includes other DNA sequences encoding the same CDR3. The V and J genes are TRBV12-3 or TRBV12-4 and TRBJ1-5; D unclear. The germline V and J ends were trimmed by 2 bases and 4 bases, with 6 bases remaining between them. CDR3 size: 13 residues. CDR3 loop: CASSLTENQPQHF. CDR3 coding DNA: TGTGCCAGCAGTTTAACAGAGAATCAGCCCCAGCATTTT.

CDR3 sequence: CASSLVRGALHF. CDR3 DNA sequence: TGTGCCAGCAGCTTGGTTCGTGGAGCCCTCCACTTT. The chain employs TRBV5-5 and TRBJ1-6; D is unresolved. The CDR3 loop spans 12 amino acids. V shed 0 bases and J shed 14 bases, with 9 bases lying between them. CDR1 SGHKS and CDR2 YYEKEE come from the germline V gene (reference sequence).

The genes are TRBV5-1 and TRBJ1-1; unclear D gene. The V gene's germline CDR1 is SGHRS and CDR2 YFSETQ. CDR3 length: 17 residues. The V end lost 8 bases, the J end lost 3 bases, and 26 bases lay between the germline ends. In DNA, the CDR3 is TGCGCCAGATCCAAGCCTAATATAGAACTGAGGGACACTGAAGCTTTCTTT. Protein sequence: CARSKPNIELRDTEAFF.

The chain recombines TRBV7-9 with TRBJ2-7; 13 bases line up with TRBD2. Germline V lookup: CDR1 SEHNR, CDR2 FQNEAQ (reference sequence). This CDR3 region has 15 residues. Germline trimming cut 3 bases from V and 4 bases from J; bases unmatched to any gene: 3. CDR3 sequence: CASSFTSGGAYEQYF. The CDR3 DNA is TGTGCCAGCAGCTTCACTAGCGGGGGGGCATACGAGCAGTACTTC.

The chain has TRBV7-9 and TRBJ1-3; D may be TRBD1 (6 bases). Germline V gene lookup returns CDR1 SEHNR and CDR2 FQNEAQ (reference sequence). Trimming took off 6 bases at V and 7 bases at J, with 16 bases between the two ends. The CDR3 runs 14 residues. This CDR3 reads CASSPQGSGNTIYF. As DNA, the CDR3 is TGTGCCAGCAGTCCACAGGGATCGGGCAACACCATATATTTT.

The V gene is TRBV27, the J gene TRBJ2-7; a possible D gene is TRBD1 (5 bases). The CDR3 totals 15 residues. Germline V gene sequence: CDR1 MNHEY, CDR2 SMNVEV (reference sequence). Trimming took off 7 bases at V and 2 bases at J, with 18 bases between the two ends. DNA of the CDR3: TGTGCCAGCACCTACTCGTTTACAGGAACCTACGAGCAGTACTTC. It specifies CASTYSFTGTYEQYF.

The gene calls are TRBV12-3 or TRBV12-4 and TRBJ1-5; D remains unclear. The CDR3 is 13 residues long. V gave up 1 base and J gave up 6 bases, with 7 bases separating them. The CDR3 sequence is CASSLDGLQPQHF. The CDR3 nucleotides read TGTGCCAGCAGTTTAGACGGACTTCAGCCCCAGCATTTT.

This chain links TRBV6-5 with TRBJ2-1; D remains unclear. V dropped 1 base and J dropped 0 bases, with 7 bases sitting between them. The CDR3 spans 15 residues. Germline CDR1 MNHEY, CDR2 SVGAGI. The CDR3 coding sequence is TGTGCCAGCAGTTACTATCGGAGCTCCTACAATGAGCAGTTCTTC. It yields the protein CASSYYRSSYNEQFF.

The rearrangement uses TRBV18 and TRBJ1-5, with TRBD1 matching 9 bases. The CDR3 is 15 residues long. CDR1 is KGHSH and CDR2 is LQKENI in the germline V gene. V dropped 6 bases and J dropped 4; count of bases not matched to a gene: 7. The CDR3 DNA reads TGTGCCAGCTCTCGGGACAGGGTGTCTAATCAGCCCCAGCATTTT. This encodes CASSRDRVSNQPQHF. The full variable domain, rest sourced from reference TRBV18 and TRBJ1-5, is NAGVMQNPRHLVRRRGQEARLRCSPMKGHSHVYWYRQLPEEGLKFMVYLQKENIIDESGMPKERFSAEFPKEGPSILRIQQVVRGDSAAYFCASSRDRVSNQPQHFGDGTRLSIL.

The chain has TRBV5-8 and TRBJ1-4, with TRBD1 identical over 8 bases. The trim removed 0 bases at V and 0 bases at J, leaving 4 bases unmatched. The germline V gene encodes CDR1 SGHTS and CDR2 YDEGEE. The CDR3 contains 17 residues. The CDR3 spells CASSLGTGRATNEKLFF. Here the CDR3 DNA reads TGTGCCAGCAGCTTGGGGACAGGGCGTGCAACTAATGAAAAACTGTTTTTT.

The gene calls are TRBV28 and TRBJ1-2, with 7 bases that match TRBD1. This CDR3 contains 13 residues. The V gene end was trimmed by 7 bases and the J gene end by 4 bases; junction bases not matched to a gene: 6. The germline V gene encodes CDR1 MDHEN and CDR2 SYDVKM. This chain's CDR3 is CASTSDRFYGYTF. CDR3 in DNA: TGTGCCAGCACCTCGGACAGGTTCTATGGCTACACCTTC.

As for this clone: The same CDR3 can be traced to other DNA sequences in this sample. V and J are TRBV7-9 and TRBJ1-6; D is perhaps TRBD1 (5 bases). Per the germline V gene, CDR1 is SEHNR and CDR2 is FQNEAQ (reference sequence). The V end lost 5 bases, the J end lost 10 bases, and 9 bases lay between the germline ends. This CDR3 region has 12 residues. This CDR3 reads CASSPGGSPLHF. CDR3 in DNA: TGTGCCAGCAGCCCCGGGGGGTCACCCCTCCACTTT.

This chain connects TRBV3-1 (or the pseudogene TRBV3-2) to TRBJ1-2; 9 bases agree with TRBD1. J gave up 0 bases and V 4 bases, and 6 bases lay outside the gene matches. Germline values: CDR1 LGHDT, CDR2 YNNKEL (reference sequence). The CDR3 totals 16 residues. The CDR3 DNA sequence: TGTGCCAGCAGCCTCGGACAGGGGTTAGCTAACTATGGCTACACCTTC. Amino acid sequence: CASSLGQGLANYGYTF.